The 4 T cell receptor beta chains reported below all come from one sample, sequenced in a study of T cells after yellow fever vaccination. TCRdb used MiXCR to reprocess the 5' RACE reads, holding one entry per CDR3 protein. The sample records approximately 74,000 distinct CDR3 sequences, about 6% being singletons. The sequencing used CD4+ T cells sorted from PBMCs, collected roughly 14 days after the first yellow fever vaccination. These receptors were obtained from a man younger than 35 who received the YFV17D yellow fever vaccine.

This clonotype was counted at least ten times. The chain joins TRBV6-5 to TRBJ1-2, with D uncertain. CDR1 is MNHEY, CDR2 SVGAGI, per germline. Trimming removed 4 bases at V and 1 base at J, with 13 bases between. The CDR3 consists of 15 residues. This CDR3 reads CASSSPRSGNYGYTF. The DNA for the CDR3 is TGTGCCAGCAGTTCCCCAAGGAGTGGTAACTATGGCTACACCTTC.

This clonotype was seen at least ten times. The rearrangement joins TRBV6-2 or TRBV6-3 to TRBJ2-7, with D unclear. V was shortened by 4 bases and J by 1 base, with 5 bases between the two germline ends. From germline, CDR1 is MNHEY and CDR2 SVGEGT. This CDR3 region has 12 residues. The CDR3 bases are TGTGCCAGCAGTTTTACATCCTACGAGCAGTACTTC. Amino acid sequence: CASSFTSYEQYF.

This clonotype was seen many times. The genes are TRBV28 and TRBJ2-7; TRBD2 is a possible D gene (6 bases). This CDR3 has 14 residues. Germline CDR1 is MDHEN and CDR2 is SYDVKM. Trimming left V 5 bases short and J 5 bases short, with 16 bases between. The CDR3 protein is CASSAPGRTHEQYV. For the CDR3, the DNA is TGTGCCAGCAGTGCTCCAGGGAGGACCCACGAGCAGTACGTC.

This clonotype has a count of ten or more. The CDR3 is CASSGGLAGQSSYNEQFF. For the CDR3, the DNA is TGTGCCAGCAGTGGTGGGCTAGCGGGGCAAAGCTCCTACAATGAGCAGTTCTTC. V is TRBV28 and J is TRBJ2-1, with TRBD2 matching over 9 bases. Trimming cost V 5 bases and J 0 bases; bases outside gene matches: 11. Germline CDR1 and CDR2: MDHEN and SYDVKM. The CDR3 is 18 residues long.